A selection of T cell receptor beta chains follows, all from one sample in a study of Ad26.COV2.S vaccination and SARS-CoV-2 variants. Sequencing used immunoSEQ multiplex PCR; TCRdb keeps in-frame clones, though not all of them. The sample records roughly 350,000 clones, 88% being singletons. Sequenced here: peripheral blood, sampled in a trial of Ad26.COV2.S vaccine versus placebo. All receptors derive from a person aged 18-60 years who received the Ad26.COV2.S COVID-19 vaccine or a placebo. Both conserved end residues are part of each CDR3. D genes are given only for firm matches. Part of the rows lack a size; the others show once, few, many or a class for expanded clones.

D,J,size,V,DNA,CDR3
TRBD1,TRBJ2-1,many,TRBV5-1,TGCGCCAGCAGCGCGGGACAGGGGGCGCGTAATGAGCAGTTCTTC,CASSAGQGARNEQFF
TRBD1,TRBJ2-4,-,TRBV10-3,TGTGCCATCAGTATCCGGGACAGGGACGACATTCAGTACTTC,CAISIRDRDDIQYF
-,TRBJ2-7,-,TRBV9,TGTGCCAGCAGCGTAAGCGTAGGGCCCTCCTACGAGCAGTACTTC,CASSVSVGPSYEQYF
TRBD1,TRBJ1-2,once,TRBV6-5,TGTGCCAGCAGGCACAGACAGGGTTTCTCCTATGGCTACACCTTC,CASRHRQGFSYGYTF
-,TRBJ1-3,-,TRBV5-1,TGCGCCAGCAGCTTGACTCGCAACTCTGGAAACACCATATATTTT,CASSLTRNSGNTIYF
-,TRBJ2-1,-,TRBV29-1,TGCAGCGTTGCGGGACACCTAGAGCAGTTCTTC,CSVAGHLEQFF
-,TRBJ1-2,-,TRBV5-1,TGCGCCAGCAGCTTATACAGGGAGGATGGCTACACCTTC,CASSLYREDGYTF
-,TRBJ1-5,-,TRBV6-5,TGTGCCAGCCGGGGGGCGAATCAGCCCCAGCATTTT,CASRGANQPQHF
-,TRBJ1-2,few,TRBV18,TGTGCCAGCTCACCCTTCGAATCTCGCATGCGAGATAACTATGGCTACACCTTC,CASSPFESRMRDNYGYTF
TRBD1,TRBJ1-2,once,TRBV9,TGTGCCAGCAGCGTCTTGGGACAGGATGATTATGGCTACACCTTC,CASSVLGQDDYGYTF
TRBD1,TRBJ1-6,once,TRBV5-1,TGCGCCAGCAGCTTGGAGGGACAGGAGAATTCACCCCTCCACTTT,CASSLEGQENSPLHF
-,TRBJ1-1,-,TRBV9,TGTGCCAGCAGCGCTTCACCGGACACTGAAGCTTTCTTT,CASSASPDTEAFF
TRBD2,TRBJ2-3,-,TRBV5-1,TGCGCCAGCAGCTTGGCCAGGGCGGGGGTCCGCACAGATACGCAGTATTTT,CASSLARAGVRTDTQYF
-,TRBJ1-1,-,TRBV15,TGTGCCACCAGCAGAGATCTAATGTCCAGAGCAGTAGGGAACACTGAAGCTTTCTTT,CATSRDLMSRAVGNTEAFF
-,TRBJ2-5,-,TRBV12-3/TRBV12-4,TGTGCCAGCAGGAACCAAGAGACCCAGTACTTC,CASRNQETQYF
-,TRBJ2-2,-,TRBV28,TGTGCCAGCAGTTTACTGGGCCCGGAGGGGGAGCTGTTTTTT,CASSLLGPEGELFF
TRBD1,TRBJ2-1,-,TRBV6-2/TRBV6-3,TGTGCCAGCAGTACCCAGGGCAGGGGGTCCTACAATGAGCAGTTCTTC,CASSTQGRGSYNEQFF
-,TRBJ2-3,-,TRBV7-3,TGTGCCAGCAGCCCTCTCAGGGGGGGGATTGGAGATACGCAGTATTTT,CASSPLRGGIGDTQYF
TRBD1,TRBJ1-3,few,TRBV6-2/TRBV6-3,TGTGCCAGCAGATACCGCGGGACAGTCGGAAACACCATATATTTT,CASRYRGTVGNTIYF
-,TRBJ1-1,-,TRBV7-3,TGTGCCAGCAGCTTAATGGGGGGGCCCACTGAAGCTTTCTTT,CASSLMGGPTEAFF
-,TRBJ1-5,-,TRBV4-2,TGTGCCAGCAGCCAAGATCTTACTAGCAATCAGCCCCAGCATTTT,CASSQDLTSNQPQHF
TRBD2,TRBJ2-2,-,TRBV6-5,TGTGCCAGCAGAACTAGCGGGGGAACCCGCGGGGAGCTGTTTTTT,CASRTSGGTRGELFF
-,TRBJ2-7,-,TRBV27,TGTGCCAGCAAACTCACCGGGACTCGCGGCCCCTACGAGCAGTACTTC,CASKLTGTRGPYEQYF
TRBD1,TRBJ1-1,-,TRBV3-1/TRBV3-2,TGTGCCAGCAGCCTCGGGGACAGCGAAGCTTTCTTT,CASSLGDSEAFF
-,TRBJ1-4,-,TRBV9,TGTGCCAGCAGCGTAGATAACGGGCCCAATGAAAAACTGTTTTTT,CASSVDNGPNEKLFF
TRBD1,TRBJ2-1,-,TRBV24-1,TGTGCCACCAGTCGACAGGGGGCTTATGAGCAGTTCTTC,CATSRQGAYEQFF
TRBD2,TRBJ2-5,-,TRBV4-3,TGCGCCAGCAGCCATGTACTAGCGGGGCAAGAGACCCAGTACTTC,CASSHVLAGQETQYF
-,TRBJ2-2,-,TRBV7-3,TGTGCCAGCAGCCTAAGCTCGCCTGTTAAGAACACCGGGGAGCTGTTTTTT,CASSLSSPVKNTGELFF
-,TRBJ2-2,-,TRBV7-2,TGTGCCAGCACTCAGGGCCGCGTACGCGCGAACACCGGGGAGCTGTTTTTT,CASTQGRVRANTGELFF
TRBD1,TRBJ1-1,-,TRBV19,TGTGCCAGTAGCGAATTGACAGGGATGAACACTGAAGCTTTCTTT,CASSELTGMNTEAFF
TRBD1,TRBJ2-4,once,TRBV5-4,TGTGCCAGCAGCAGAAGGACAGGGCAGGGGGACATTCAGTACTTC,CASSRRTGQGDIQYF
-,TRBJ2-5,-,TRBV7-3,TGTGCCAGCAGCGAACGGGGAGCGGGTATCCAAGAGACCCAGTACTTC,CASSERGAGIQETQYF
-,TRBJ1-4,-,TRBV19,TGTGCCAGTAGTATTGAGGGACGGGCTAATGAAAAACTGTTTTTT,CASSIEGRANEKLFF
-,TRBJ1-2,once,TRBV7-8,TGTGCCAGCAGCTTAGCACTTTACCCGGGAGGAGGCTACACCTTC,CASSLALYPGGGYTF
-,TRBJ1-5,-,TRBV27,TGTGCCACCGCTGGGGCGTTGGATCAGCCCCAGCATTTT,CATAGALDQPQHF
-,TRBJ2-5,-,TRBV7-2,TGTGCCAGCAGCTTAGGGGGGCGAGAGACCCAGTACTTC,CASSLGGRETQYF
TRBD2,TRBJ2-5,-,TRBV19,TGTGCCAGTAGTGGCCTAGCGGGAGTTGAGACCCAGTACTTC,CASSGLAGVETQYF